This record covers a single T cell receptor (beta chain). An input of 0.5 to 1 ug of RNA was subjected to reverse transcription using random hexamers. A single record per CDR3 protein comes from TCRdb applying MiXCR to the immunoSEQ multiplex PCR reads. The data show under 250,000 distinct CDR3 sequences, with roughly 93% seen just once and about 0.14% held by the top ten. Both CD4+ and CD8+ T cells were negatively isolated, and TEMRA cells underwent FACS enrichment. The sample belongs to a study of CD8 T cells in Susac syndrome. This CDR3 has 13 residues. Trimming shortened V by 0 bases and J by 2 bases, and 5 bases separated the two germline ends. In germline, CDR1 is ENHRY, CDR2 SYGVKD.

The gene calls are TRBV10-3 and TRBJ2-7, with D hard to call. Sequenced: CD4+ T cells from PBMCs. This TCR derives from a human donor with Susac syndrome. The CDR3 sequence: CAISESTAYEQYF. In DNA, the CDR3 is TGTGCCATCAGTGAGTCGACCGCCTACGAGCAGTACTTC.